This is a list of T cell receptor beta chains from one sample in a study of OX40 agonist ivuxolimab in advanced cancers. Data came from immunoSEQ multiplex PCR; TCRdb stores just in-frame clones and leaves some out. The sample shows under 90,000 clones, around 83% of them seen only once. Sequencing was performed on CD4+ or CD8+ T cells sorted from blood, taken in a trial of the OX40 agonist ivuxolimab. Source of these receptors: an adult with an advanced solid tumor such as melanoma, head and neck, liver or kidney cancer. CDR3s include the opening cysteine and the closing phenylalanine or tryptophan. The D gene is left open where the match is weak. Only part of the rows carry a size: once, few, many, or a class if the clone is expanded.

NA,TRBJ1-5,TRBV6-1,few,CASSPQGISNQPQHF,TGTGCCAGCAGTCCCCAGGGAATCAGCAATCAGCCCCAGCATTTT
TRBD1,TRBJ1-2,TRBV27,NA,CASSRSGQGYGYTF,TGTGCCAGCAGTCGGTCGGGACAGGGGTATGGCTACACCTTC
NA,TRBJ2-2,TRBV30,NA,CAWSVSKGTFTGELFF,TGTGCCTGGAGTGTATCAAAGGGGACCTTCACCGGGGAGCTGTTTTTT
TRBD1,TRBJ2-5,TRBV5-5,once,CASSSHALGTGIQETQYF,TGTGCCAGCAGCTCCCACGCCCTAGGGACAGGGATTCAAGAGACCCAGTACTTC
NA,TRBJ2-5,TRBV30,NA,CAWSVLAGKYQETQYF,TGTGCCTGGAGTGTACTGGCGGGGAAATACCAAGAGACCCAGTACTTC
TRBD2,TRBJ2-1,TRBV9,NA,CASSVGTSGTFNEQFF,TGTGCCAGCAGCGTAGGGACTAGCGGGACTTTCAATGAGCAGTTCTTC
NA,TRBJ1-6,TRBV6-5,few,CASSYGGRSPLHF,TGTGCCAGCAGTTACGGAGGGAGGTCACCCCTCCACTTT
TRBD1,TRBJ1-2,TRBV5-4,NA,CASSLQGAGYGYTF,TGTGCCAGCAGTCTACAGGGGGCGGGATATGGCTACACCTTC
NA,TRBJ1-3,TRBV20-1,NA,CSAYSGNTIYF,TGCAGTGCTTATTCTGGAAACACCATATATTTT
TRBD2,TRBJ2-3,TRBV10-3,few,CAISFLAGVTDTQYF,TGTGCCATCAGTTTCCTAGCGGGGGTAACAGATACGCAGTATTTT
NA,TRBJ2-7,TRBV9,NA,CASSVGSSYEQYF,TGTGCCAGCAGCGTGGGTAGCTCCTACGAGCAGTACTTC
NA,TRBJ2-1,TRBV7-3,NA,CASSLSRAGNEQFF,TGTGCCAGCAGCTTAAGTAGGGCAGGTAATGAGCAGTTCTTC
NA,TRBJ2-1,TRBV11-3,NA,CASSLGGVPSYNEQFF,TGTGCCAGCAGCTTAGGGGGGGTACCTAGCTACAATGAGCAGTTCTTC
TRBD2,TRBJ2-1,TRBV7-6,NA,CASSLRGDSGNEQFF,TGTGCCAGCAGCCTCCGGGGGGACTCAGGGAATGAGCAGTTCTTC
NA,TRBJ1-1,TRBV5-1,few,CASSYDRAEAFF,TGCGCCAGCAGCTATGACAGAGCTGAAGCTTTCTTT
NA,TRBJ1-2,TRBV28,once,CASSLLGAGSGGYTF,TGTGCCAGCAGTCTCCTGGGGGCGGGTAGTGGTGGCTACACCTTC
TRBD2,TRBJ2-7,TRBV5-4,NA,CASSFGGLAGGYEQYF,TGTGCCAGCAGCTTTGGGGGGTTAGCGGGAGGCTACGAGCAGTACTTC
NA,TRBJ2-3,TRBV6-1,NA,CASNPHGPGTDTQYF,TGTGCCAGCAATCCACACGGACCCGGCACAGATACGCAGTATTTT
TRBD2,TRBJ2-5,TRBV5-1,NA,CASSASLAGGVKYF,TGCGCCAGCAGCGCCTCTCTAGCGGGGGGAGTTAAGTACTTC
TRBD1,TRBJ2-2,TRBV7-3,NA,CASSRTGPTGELFF,TGTGCCAGCAGCCGGACAGGGCCCACCGGGGAGCTGTTTTTT
TRBD1,TRBJ1-1,TRBV7-2,NA,CASSLVMLGTGNTEAFF,TGTGCCAGCAGCTTAGTAATGTTGGGGACAGGGAACACTGAAGCTTTCTTT
NA,TRBJ2-1,TRBV19,few,CASSIDLGGAVF,TGTGCCAGTAGTATAGATCTGGGGGGGGCAGTCTTC
NA,TRBJ1-3,TRBV6-5,NA,CASSPSRVGTIYF,TGTGCCAGCAGTCCTTCCCGAGTTGGCACCATATATTTT
NA,TRBJ2-5,TRBV7-2,NA,CASSLGYGGAQETQYF,TGTGCCAGCAGCTTAGGATACGGGGGAGCACAAGAGACCCAGTACTTC
TRBD1,TRBJ1-2,TRBV4-2,NA,CASSQDHLTGGFYGYTF,TGTGCCAGCAGCCAAGACCACCTGACAGGGGGCTTTTATGGCTACACCTTC
TRBD2,TRBJ2-3,TRBV10-1,NA,CASSVQAGGTDTQYF,TGCGCCAGCAGTGTACAAGCGGGGGGCACAGATACGCAGTATTTT
NA,TRBJ1-4,TRBV18,NA,CASSLAVASTGVNEKLFF,TGTGCCAGCTCACTTGCCGTCGCGTCAACGGGGGTCAATGAAAAACTGTTTTTT
TRBD1,TRBJ2-4,TRBV6-6,NA,CASSYYRDRRDRYF,TGTGCCAGCAGTTACTACCGGGACAGGCGAGACCGGTACTTC
NA,TRBJ1-1,TRBV7-3,NA,CASSLRGTTNTEAFF,TGTGCCAGCAGCTTAAGGGGGACAACGAACACTGAAGCTTTCTTT
TRBD2,TRBJ2-2,TRBV7-2,NA,CASSKTSGTTGELFF,TGTGCCAGCAGCAAGACTAGCGGGACCACCGGGGAGCTGTTTTTT
NA,TRBJ2-2,TRBV19,once,CASSTETGNTGELFF,TGTGCCAGTAGTACAGAGACAGGGAACACCGGGGAGCTGTTTTTT
NA,TRBJ1-5,TRBV19,NA,CASSMTGGGGQPQHF,TGTGCCAGTAGTATGACCGGGGGCGGCGGTCAGCCCCAGCATTTT
TRBD2,TRBJ2-7,TRBV5-1,NA,CASSPGLAGPYEQYF,TGCGCCAGCAGCCCGGGACTAGCGGGCCCCTACGAGCAGTACTTC
TRBD2,TRBJ2-3,TRBV15,NA,CATSRPRTSGRDTQYF,TGTGCCACCAGCAGACCCCGGACTAGCGGGAGGGATACGCAGTATTTT
NA,TRBJ2-2,TRBV7-9,NA,CASSLTPGYAGELFF,TGTGCCAGCAGCTTAACACCAGGTTACGCCGGGGAGCTGTTTTTT
NA,TRBJ1-4,TRBV21-1,NA,CASSSQQGAEEKLFF,TGTGCCAGCAGCAGCCAACAGGGGGCGGAAGAAAAACTGTTTTTT
NA,TRBJ1-1,TRBV28,NA,CASSLISWSTEAFF,TGTGCCAGCAGTTTGATCAGTTGGAGCACTGAAGCTTTCTTT
NA,TRBJ2-5,TRBV6-1,NA,CASIQETQYF,TGTGCCAGCATCCAAGAGACCCAGTACTTC
TRBD1,TRBJ1-2,TRBV18,NA,CASSPQQIPGQGMDGYTF,TGTGCCAGCTCACCCCAACAGATCCCGGGACAGGGTATGGATGGCTACACCTTC
TRBD1,TRBJ1-2,TRBV7-8,NA,CASSLMDRGLGGYTF,TGTGCCAGCAGCTTAATGGACAGGGGGCTGGGTGGCTACACCTTC
TRBD2,TRBJ2-3,TRBV10-3,NA,CAISEYGGDTQYF,TGTGCCATCAGTGAATACGGGGGGGATACGCAGTATTTT
NA,TRBJ1-2,TRBV9,NA,CASSVRGKNYGYTF,TGTGCCAGCAGCGTTAGGGGGAAAAACTATGGCTACACCTTC
NA,TRBJ2-3,TRBV9,NA,CASSATGAEDTQYF,TGTGCCAGCAGCGCGACCGGAGCGGAAGATACGCAGTATTTT
NA,TRBJ1-2,TRBV7-2,NA,CASSQTAGRRLDYGYTF,TGTGCCAGCAGCCAAACGGCAGGGCGCCGTTTGGACTATGGCTACACCTTC
TRBD1,TRBJ1-6,TRBV18,NA,CASSPMDRADSPLHF,TGTGCCAGCTCACCAATGGACAGGGCGGACTCACCCCTCCACTTT
NA,TRBJ1-6,TRBV7-2,few,CASSPRVEGSSPLHF,TGTGCCAGCAGCCCAAGGGTTGAAGGGAGTTCACCCCTCCACTTT
NA,TRBJ2-2,TRBV30,medium-sized,CAWSPTRELFF,TGTGCCTGGAGTCCTACTAGGGAGCTGTTTTTT
NA,TRBJ2-4,TRBV5-1,NA,CASSPRVPGDIQYF,TGCGCCAGCAGCCCCCGGGTCCCGGGGGACATTCAGTACTTC
TRBD2,TRBJ2-1,TRBV5-1,NA,CASSLAQASGFYNEQFF,TGCGCCAGCAGCTTGGCCCAGGCTAGCGGGTTCTACAATGAGCAGTTCTTC
TRBD1,TRBJ2-2,TRBV7-6,NA,CASSFATSRGPGELFF,TGTGCCAGCAGCTTCGCCACATCCAGGGGGCCCGGGGAGCTGTTTTTT
NA,TRBJ2-5,TRBV7-3,NA,CASSPSLGARETQYF,TGTGCCAGCAGCCCTTCATTGGGCGCCCGGGAGACCCAGTACTTC
NA,TRBJ2-2,TRBV10-1,NA,CASSESSWSGSVNTGELFF,TGCGCCAGCAGTGAGTCATCATGGTCCGGTTCAGTGAACACCGGGGAGCTGTTTTTT
NA,TRBJ2-7,TRBV6-1,few,CASSDVGTRAYEQYF,TGTGCCAGCAGTGATGTCGGGACAAGAGCCTACGAGCAGTACTTC